Below are 28 T cell receptor beta chains sequenced from a single sample in a study of radiotherapy plus CTLA-4 blockade in lung cancer. Sequenced by immunoSEQ multiplex PCR; TCRdb stores in-frame clones only, minus some. Counted here are about 80,000 clones, approximately 84% occurring once; the ten biggest clones make up approximately 0.73%. The sample here was peripheral blood, taken from a patient treated with radiotherapy plus ipilimumab. The receptors were sampled from a human donor with non-small cell lung cancer who had stable disease on radiotherapy plus ipilimumab.

V usage is TRBV5-6 and J usage is TRBJ1-6; 8 positions match TRBD1. J was trimmed by 3 bases and V by 6 bases; bases with no gene match: 2. The CDR3 has 14 residues. Germline CDR1 and CDR2: SGHDT and YYEEEE. This chain's CDR3 is CASKQGDYNSPLHF. For the CDR3, the DNA is TGTGCCAGCAAACAGGGGGACTATAATTCACCCCTCCACTTT.

The chain recombines TRBV6-5 with TRBJ1-1; D gene unclear. Germline V gives CDR1 MNHEY, CDR2 SVGAGI. V gave up 8 bases and J gave up 1 base, with 8 bases separating them. The CDR3 length is 12 residues. The CDR3 region has the DNA TGTGCCAGCGGGATGGGGAACACTGAAGCTTTCTTT. It is translated as CASGMGNTEAFF.

The V and J genes are TRBV5-1 and TRBJ2-3; D gene ambiguous. Germline lookup yields CDR1 SGHRS and CDR2 YFSETQ. The CDR3 extends over 14 amino acids. V lost 0 bases, J lost 9 bases, and 14 bases lay in between. The CDR3 DNA reads TGCGCCAGCAGCTTGGTACGCCCACCGGGCACGCAGTATTTT. It translates to CASSLVRPPGTQYF.

V usage is TRBV18 and J usage is TRBJ1-5; 8 positions match TRBD1. V was clipped by 6 bases and J by 2 bases; unmatched bases: 9. The CDR3 is 16 amino acids. CDR1 KGHSH and CDR2 LQKENI come from the germline V gene. CDR3 sequence (DNA): TGTGCCAGCTCCCGTTCGACAGGGGACGGCAATCAGCCCCAGCATTTT. The encoded protein is CASSRSTGDGNQPQHF.

The CDR3: CASSLSALLQYF. The CDR3 DNA reads as TGTGCCAGCAGCTTGTCGGCCTTACTCCAGTACTTC. The J gene is TRBJ2-7, the V gene TRBV5-8; D gene ambiguous. CDR1 is SGHTS, CDR2 YDEGEE, per germline. Deletions cut 1 base from V and 10 bases from J, with 12 bases between. The CDR3 has 12 amino acids.

V usage is TRBV20-1 and J usage is TRBJ2-2; possibly TRBD1 or TRBD2 for D (6 bases each). The germline V gene encodes CDR1 DFQATT and CDR2 SNEGSKA (reference sequence). The CDR3 extends over 11 amino acids. Written as DNA, the CDR3 is TGCGGCGGGACAATCACCGGGGAGCTGTTTTTT. It codes for CGGTITGELFF.

The chain combines TRBV28 with TRBJ2-3; no reliable D call. Germline V gives CDR1 MDHEN, CDR2 SYDVKM. Trimming stripped 5 bases from V and 1 base from J, with 13 bases between. The CDR3 contains 15 residues. The CDR3, as DNA: TGTGCCAGCAGTGCAGGACGAAGGGGCACAGATACGCAGTATTTT. The encoded protein is CASSAGRRGTDTQYF.

This CDR3 reads CASSFNEKLFF. CDR3 bases: TGTGCCAGCAGCTTTAATGAAAAACTGTTTTTT. The rearrangement links TRBV7-2 to TRBJ1-4; no firm D call. This CDR3 has 11 residues. Per the germline V gene, CDR1 is SGHTA and CDR2 is FQGNSA. Trimming cost V 3 bases and J 4 bases, with 0 bases left between them.

This clone showed up just once. The chain joins TRBV4-2 to TRBJ2-1; D is perhaps TRBD1 (6 bases). The germline V gene has CDR1 LGHNA and CDR2 YNFKEQ. V was pared by 1 base and J by 8 bases, with 21 bases between. CDR3 size: 17 residues. CDR3 loop: CASSQGGRDIGLDEQFF. The DNA of the CDR3 is TGTGCCAGCAGCCAAGGCGGACGGGACATAGGTTTGGATGAGCAGTTCTTC.

The rearrangement links TRBV5-8 to TRBJ2-7; D is undetermined. V was clipped by 4 bases and J by 3 bases, with 14 bases between them. The CDR3 is 14 amino acids. Germline values: CDR1 SGHTS, CDR2 YDEGEE. The CDR3 nucleotides read TGTGCCAGCAGCCCGAGGTCGGATGACTACGAGCAGTACTTC. It translates to CASSPRSDDYEQYF.

The J gene is TRBJ1-4, the V gene TRBV27; D remains ambiguous. This CDR3 region has 15 residues. V dropped 0 bases and J dropped 7 bases, with 12 bases sitting between them. Germline CDR1 reads MNHEY; CDR2 reads SMNVEV (reference sequence). The CDR3, as DNA: TGTGCCAGCAGTTTATCCGGACCGAACCCTGAAAAACTGTTTTTT. Its translation: CASSLSGPNPEKLFF.

This chain connects TRBV9 to TRBJ2-5, with TRBD1 as a possible D gene (6 bases). CDR3 length: 15 residues. Trimming took 4 bases from V and 3 from J, leaving 16 bases between them. Germline loops: CDR1 SGDLS, CDR2 YYNGEE. The DNA for the CDR3 is TGTGCCAGCAGCCTTTCCTTCCGACAGGAAGAGACCCAGTACTTC. Residues: CASSLSFRQEETQYF. The variable domain in full, with the rest retrieved from reference TRBV9 and TRBJ2-5, is DSGVTQTPKHLITATGQRVTLRCSPRSGDLSVYWYQQSLDQGLQFLIQYYNGEERAKGNILERFSAQQFPDLHSELNLSSLELGDSALYFCASSLSFRQEETQYFGPGTRLLVL.

This clone has just one count. The V call is TRBV7-3, the J call TRBJ2-2; TRBD1 matches 7 bases. The CDR3 extends over 15 amino acids. V dropped 2 bases and J dropped 4; count of bases not matched to a gene: 4. Germline lookup yields CDR1 SGHTA and CDR2 FQGTGA. CDR3 sequence reads: CASSLRQGTTGELFF. In nucleotides, the CDR3 is TGTGCCAGCAGCTTACGACAGGGAACCACCGGGGAGCTGTTTTTT.

Here the CDR3 DNA reads TGTGCCAGCTCACAGTTGGGGCGCGGCACCGGGGAGCTGTTTTTT. Protein: CASSQLGRGTGELFF. V gene TRBV18 combines with J gene TRBJ2-2; weak D call: TRBD1 (5 bases). Germline V gene lookup returns CDR1 KGHSH and CDR2 LQKENI. V was pared by 4 bases and J by 4 bases, with 13 bases between. The CDR3 consists of 15 residues.

The chain joins TRBV5-8 to TRBJ1-2, with 10 bases fitting TRBD1. Germline loops: CDR1 SGHTS, CDR2 YDEGEE. V dropped 4 bases and J dropped 6; count of bases not matched to a gene: 3. CDR3 length: 13 amino acids. The CDR3 sequence: CASSTGTGDGYTF. CDR3 in DNA: TGTGCCAGCAGCACGGGGACAGGGGATGGCTACACCTTC.

The chain joins TRBV7-3 to TRBJ2-7; 8 bases align to TRBD2. The germline gives CDR1 SGHTA, CDR2 FQGTGA. The CDR3 totals 15 residues. V lost 0 bases and J lost 4; bases outside the gene matches: 5. The CDR3 is CASSLTLGRGYEQYF. CDR3 bases: TGTGCCAGCAGCTTAACCCTCGGGAGGGGTTACGAGCAGTACTTC.

The table lists this clone with a count of one. The rearrangement links TRBV4-2 to TRBJ2-7; maybe TRBD1 (7 bases). Germline values: CDR1 LGHNA, CDR2 YNFKEQ. V shed 0 bases and J shed 3 bases, with 12 bases lying between them. The CDR3 spans 15 residues. CDR3 DNA: TGTGCCAGCAGCCAAGAGGTCAGGGGGGTCTACGAGCAGTACTTC. Encoded protein: CASSQEVRGVYEQYF.

In this sample, this clone turned up a few times. The CDR3 bases are TGCGCCAGCAGTGATGCGGGAGGGCCGGGGGAGCAGTACTTC. Protein product: CASSDAGGPGEQYF. The chain couples TRBV10-1 to TRBJ2-7; 9 bases line up with TRBD2. The CDR3 loop spans 14 amino acids. V shed 3 bases and J 7 bases; nucleotides not matched to a gene: 7. The germline CDR1 and CDR2 sequences are WNHNN and SYGVQD (reference sequence).

In its sample, this clone was seen once. The rearrangement uses TRBV18 and TRBJ1-2; TRBD1 aligns across 7 bases. CDR3 length equals 16 residues. Germline loops: CDR1 KGHSH, CDR2 LQKENI. V dropped 4 bases and J dropped 2; count of bases not matched to a gene: 10. CDR3 coding DNA: TGTGCCAGCTCACTCACAGGGGACAGCAGAAACTATGGCTACACCTTC. Translated: CASSLTGDSRNYGYTF.

The J gene is TRBJ2-2, the V gene TRBV5-1; 13 bases agree with TRBD2. The germline V gene encodes CDR1 SGHRS and CDR2 YFSETQ. The CDR3 is 17 amino acids. After removal of 5 bases from V and 1 base from J, the junction contained 5 bases not matched to a gene. The CDR3 spells CASRSGLAGENTGELFF. CDR3 DNA sequence: TGCGCCAGCAGGAGTGGACTAGCGGGGGAGAACACCGGGGAGCTGTTTTTT.

J is TRBJ2-5 and V is TRBV7-2, with TRBD2 as a possible D gene (6 bases). Per germline, CDR1 SGHTA and CDR2 FQGNSA. The V gene lost 5 bases and the J gene lost 2 bases, with 21 bases spanning the gap. The CDR3 contains 17 residues. The CDR3 DNA is TGTGCCAGCAGCCCCCCCCGGGGGAAAATCCAACAAGAGACCCAGTACTTC. This gives the protein CASSPPRGKIQQETQYF.

This clone was recorded once. The gene calls are TRBV30 and TRBJ1-6, with 8 bases fitting TRBD1. The V segment lost 2 bases and the J segment 10 bases; nucleotides outside the gene matches: 4. CDR1 is GTSNPN and CDR2 is SVGIG in the germline V gene (reference sequence). This CDR3 has 13 residues. CDR3 nucleotides: TGTGCCTGGAGTCAGGGGGCTCGATCACCCCTCCACTTT. Its protein product is CAWSQGARSPLHF.

V usage is TRBV6-6 and J usage is TRBJ1-1; TRBD1 might be the D (6 bases). Germline V gene data show CDR1 as MNHNY and CDR2 as SVGAGI (reference sequence). The CDR3 covers 14 residues. The V end lost 7 bases, the J end lost 4 bases, and 16 bases lay between the germline ends. The DNA of the CDR3 is TGTGCCAGCACCAACAGGGCTGGGACCACTGAAGCTTTCTTT. It codes for CASTNRAGTTEAFF.

This clone was picked up one time. The chain couples TRBV29-1 to TRBJ1-2; TRBD1 might be the D (5 bases). This CDR3 comprises 12 residues. V shed 8 bases and J shed 12 bases, with 22 bases lying between them. CDR1 and CDR2 from the germline V gene are SQVTM and ANQGSEA. DNA of the CDR3: TGCAGCTGTTCTTCCTCGAAACAAGGGGACACCTTC. This codes for CSCSSSKQGDTF.

The rearrangement uses TRBV7-2 and TRBJ2-7, with TRBD2 identical over 13 bases. The CDR3 contains 15 residues. The ends lost 3 bases at V and 2 bases at J; junction bases unmatched: 1. The germline CDR1 and CDR2 sequences are SGHTA and FQGNSA. DNA for the CDR3: TGTGCCAGCAGCTTTACTAGCGGGGGGGCCTACGAGCAGTACTTC. It specifies CASSFTSGGAYEQYF.

The V gene is TRBV11-2, the J gene TRBJ1-1; D remains ambiguous. From germline, CDR1 is SGHAT and CDR2 FQNNGV. V lost 2 bases to trimming and J lost 4 bases, with 11 bases between them. The CDR3 is made up of 14 amino acids. CDR3 bases: TGTGCCAGCAGCTTAACACCCTGGGGCACTGAAGCTTTCTTT. This gives the protein CASSLTPWGTEAFF. Variable domain in full (rest from reference TRBV11-2 and TRBJ1-1): EAGVAQSPRYKIIEKRQSVAFWCNPISGHATLYWYQQILGQGPKLLIQFQNNGVVDDSQLPKDRFSAERLKGVDSTLKIQPAKLEDSAVYLCASSLTPWGTEAFFGQGTRLTVV.

This clone has only a few counts. The chain is built from TRBV6-1 and TRBJ1-2, with D unresolved. This CDR3 is 13 amino acids long. Trimming took 9 bases from V and 7 from J, leaving 18 bases between them. CDR1 is MNHNS, CDR2 SASEGT, per germline. CDR3 sequence: CASVMGPRTGYTF. CDR3 sequence (DNA): TGTGCCAGTGTAATGGGCCCGAGGACTGGCTACACCTTC.

This sequence joins TRBV5-1 and TRBJ2-3; D call uncertain. Germline V lookup: CDR1 SGHRS, CDR2 YFSETQ. The CDR3 is made up of 14 amino acids. Between the trimmed V and J ends, which lost 4 bases and 4 bases, there was a span of 13 bases. As DNA, the CDR3 is TGCGCCAGCAGCAAAGGACGCAATGCAGATACGCAGTATTTT. Its translation: CASSKGRNADTQYF.